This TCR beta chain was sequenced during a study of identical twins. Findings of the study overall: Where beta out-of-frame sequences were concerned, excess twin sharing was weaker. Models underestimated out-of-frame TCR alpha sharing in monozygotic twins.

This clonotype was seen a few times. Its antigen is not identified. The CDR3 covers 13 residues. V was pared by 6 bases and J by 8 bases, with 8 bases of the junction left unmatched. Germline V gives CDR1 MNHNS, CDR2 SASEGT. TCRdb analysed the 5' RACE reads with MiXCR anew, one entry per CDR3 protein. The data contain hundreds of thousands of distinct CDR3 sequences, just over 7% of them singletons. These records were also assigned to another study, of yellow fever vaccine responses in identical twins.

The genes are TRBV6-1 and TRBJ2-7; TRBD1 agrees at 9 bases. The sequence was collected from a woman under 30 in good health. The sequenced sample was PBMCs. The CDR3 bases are TGTGCCAGCAGCTCCGGGACAGGGCATAAGCAGTACGTC. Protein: CASSSGTGHKQYV.